This paragraph covers one T cell receptor (beta chain) sequence. Its antigen is still unknown. This sample is drawn from a study of T-cell memory formation after mild COVID-19. Germline V gives CDR1 SEHNR, CDR2 FQNEAQ (reference sequence). The length of the CDR3 is 15 residues. V shed 5 bases and J shed 2 bases, with 14 bases lying between them. Points from the study as a whole: Contracting clones from day 15 to 85 had balanced CD4/CD8; later expanders favoured CD4+.

With constant-segment primers, 5'RACE yielded cDNA libraries of TCR alpha and TCR beta that carried sample barcodes and UMIs. TCRdb fed the 5' RACE reads into MiXCR, producing one record per CDR3 protein. The sample shows some 250,000 distinct CDR3 sequences, under 20% of them seen only once. The source material was PBMCs or a T cell subset sorted from them (not recorded which). The rearrangement links TRBV7-9 to TRBJ2-3; D might be TRBD1 (6 bases). The sequence was collected from a man aged 18 to 30 who had mild COVID-19 (a few samples of this study predate the infection). Cell type and time point are not known. The CDR3 reads CASSHDMGATDTQYF. For the CDR3, the DNA is TGTGCCAGCAGCCACGACATGGGGGCCACAGATACGCAGTATTTT.